This T cell receptor (beta chain) was recorded in a study of low-dose radiotherapy and immunotherapy resistance in tumors. Study at large: A dose of 1 Gy per fraction every two weeks went to Cohort 2, totaling 13 Gy over 26 weeks. Oral aspirin 300 mg was taken by patients daily for four cycles from cycle 1 day 1.

This clonotype has at least ten counts. The PCR that amplified TCRs ran for 20 cycles, relying on a constant-region primer and a V-primer adapter. TCRdb reprocessed the reads with MiXCR, giving one entry per CDR3 protein. The repertoire has over 50,000 distinct CDR3 sequences, approximately 35% of them found once; the top ten carry under 8.5%. The time point is: after trial treatment. Treatment described: LDRT plus nivolumab, ipilimumab, low-dose cyclophosphamide and aspirin (RACIN trial). Per germline, CDR1 SGHVS and CDR2 FQNEAQ. The CDR3 is 19 residues long. The V and J ends lost 3 bases and 0 bases respectively, with 21 bases between them.

V gene TRBV7-8 combines with J gene TRBJ1-3; tentative D call: TRBD1 (5 bases). Sequenced here: PBMCs, sampled after low-dose radiotherapy plus immunotherapy. The receptor comes from a male donor with rectosigmoid adenocarcinoma. CDR3 bases: TGTGCCAGCAGCTTTGGCAGGGTGGCCCCGCTGAACTCTGGAAACACCATATATTTT. This encodes CASSFGRVAPLNSGNTIYF.